This T cell receptor (beta chain) comes out of a study of CDR3 diversity in severe acne. This clonotype was counted only a few times. Trimming stripped 3 bases from V and 3 bases from J, with 10 bases between. CDR3 size: 14 residues. Germline CDR1 reads SGHDT; CDR2 reads YYEEEE. Each CDR3 protein gets one entry after TCRdb re-called the PCR reads with MiXCR. This repertoire shows roughly 100,000 distinct CDR3 sequences, 51% found once; its top ten account for 9.5% to 15%. This sequence joins TRBV5-6 and TRBJ1-5, with TRBD1 as a possible D gene (6 bases). Sequences were obtained from blood. The sequence was collected from a male donor with acne. DNA of the CDR3: TGTGCCAGCAGCTCCGGGACACTCAATCAGCCCCAGCATTTT. Amino acid sequence: CASSSGTLNQPQHF.